A single sample gave rise to the 10 T cell receptor beta chains below, sequenced in a study of beta chain features in type 1 diabetes. The entirety of the isolated RNA underwent reverse transcription, so expressed TCRB transcripts were sequenced. TCRdb's copy holds only in-frame clones and misses some; the assay was immunoSEQ multiplex PCR. The table lists roughly 400,000 clones, roughly 16% of them singletons, with 0.019% in the top ten. Sequencing was carried out using naive CD4+ T cells from blood. The origin of the receptors is a woman aged 18-30 years in good health.

V is TRBV20-1 and J is TRBJ1-2; D is ambiguous. This CDR3 contains 11 residues. Germline V gene sequence: CDR1 DFQATT, CDR2 SNEGSKA (reference sequence). V was shortened by 4 bases and J by 0 bases, with 3 bases between the two germline ends. The CDR3 loop reads CSATSNYGYTF. In DNA form, the CDR3 reads TGCAGTGCTACCTCTAACTATGGCTACACCTTC.

In its sample, this clone was seen a few times. The chain links TRBV10-3 to TRBJ2-7; the match to TRBD2 covers 8 bases. The germline gives CDR1 ENHRY, CDR2 SYGVKD. J lost 4 bases, V lost 4 bases, and 9 bases had no gene match. This CDR3 region has 15 residues. In nucleotides, the CDR3 is TGTGCCATCAGTGGAGGAGCGGGAGTAACGTACGAGCAGTACTTC. Translation gives CAISGGAGVTYEQYF.

The rearrangement joins TRBV5-1 to TRBJ2-2, with 9 nucleotides matching TRBD2. With V trimmed by 3 bases and J by 2 bases, 5 bases remained unmatched. Germline-derived CDR1 and CDR2 are SGHRS and YFSETQ. The CDR3 totals 16 residues. This chain's CDR3 is CASSSGTSTNTGELFF. The CDR3 nucleotides read TGCGCCAGCAGCTCCGGGACTAGCACAAACACCGGGGAGCTGTTTTTT.

The chain recombines TRBV7-8 with TRBJ1-1; tentatively, D is TRBD1 (5 bases). Per germline, CDR1 SGHVS and CDR2 FQNEAQ. This CDR3 contains 16 residues. V was pared by 1 base and J by 0 bases, with 12 bases between. In DNA, the CDR3 is TGTGCCAGCAGCTTAGGCCAGGGAAGCATGAACACTGAAGCTTTCTTT. As protein: CASSLGQGSMNTEAFF.

This rearrangement joins TRBV7-2 to TRBJ2-5; D perhaps matches TRBD2 (6 bases). Trimming left V 3 bases short and J 4 bases short, with 18 bases between. Germline V lookup: CDR1 SGHTA, CDR2 FQGNSA. The CDR3 is made up of 16 amino acids. The CDR3 bases are TGTGCCAGCAGCTTGAGGAGGGCCCGATACCCAGAGACCCAGTACTTC. Translation gives CASSLRRARYPETQYF. Complete variable domain (other parts from reference TRBV7-2 and TRBJ2-5): GAGVSQSPSNKVTEKGKDVELRCDPISGHTALYWYRQSLGQGLEFLIYFQGNSAPDKSGLPSDRFSAERTGGSVSTLTIQRTQQEDSAVYLCASSLRRARYPETQYFGPGTRLLVL.

In its sample, this clone was seen a few times. The chain has TRBV5-1 and TRBJ2-1, with D possibly TRBD2 on 5 matching bases. Trimming stripped 5 bases from V and 6 bases from J, with 12 bases between. CDR3 length equals 13 residues. Germline V gene sequence: CDR1 SGHRS, CDR2 YFSETQ. CDR3 loop: CASRLASINEQFF. For the CDR3, the DNA is TGCGCCAGCAGGTTAGCGAGTATCAATGAGCAGTTCTTC.

This clone appeared a few times. The rearrangement joins TRBV19 to TRBJ1-5; TRBD1 might be the D (5 bases). The CDR3 covers 12 residues. The germline CDR1 and CDR2 sequences are LNHDA and SQIVND (reference sequence). Trimming took off 5 bases at V and 15 bases at J, with 17 bases between the two ends. The chain's CDR3 is CASSQTAGPSHF. CDR3 sequence (DNA): TGTGCCAGTAGTCAAACAGCAGGGCCCTCGCATTTT.

This sequence joins TRBV19 and TRBJ1-5; D may be TRBD1 (6 bases). The germline V gene has CDR1 LNHDA and CDR2 SQIVND (reference sequence). The CDR3 runs to 15 residues. Trimming removed 8 bases at V and 2 bases at J, with 16 bases between. The CDR3 here is CASRLRGGGNQPQHF. CDR3 bases: TGTGCCAGTCGACTCCGTGGGGGCGGCAATCAGCCCCAGCATTTT.

The chain carries TRBV29-1 and TRBJ2-6; the D is unclear. Germline CDR1 SQVTM, CDR2 ANQGSEA. The CDR3 runs to 19 residues. Trimming removed 4 bases from V and 0 bases from J, with 22 bases in between. CDR3 protein: CSVVFFSRVSSSGANVLTF. CDR3 nucleotide sequence: TGCAGCGTTGTTTTCTTTAGCCGAGTCAGCAGCTCTGGGGCCAACGTCCTGACTTTC.

This clone was seen only a few times. CDR3 sequence (DNA): TGTGCCAGCTCACCTTCGACCACTAGCGTGTTTAGCGAGCAGTACTTC. It yields the protein CASSPSTTSVFSEQYF. The chain joins TRBV18 to TRBJ2-7; 7 nucleotides line up with TRBD2. Trimming at V came to 3 bases and at J to 6 bases, leaving 14 bases not matched to a gene. CDR1 is KGHSH, CDR2 LQKENI, per germline. CDR3 length: 16 residues.